This T cell receptor beta chain was obtained from a study of blood T cell repertoires in COVID-19. On the study more broadly: Collection of acute and convalescent COVID-19 samples took place in the United States, Italy and Spain. T cells, B-cell-depleted T cells, or PBMCs provided the cDNA or gDNA that served as material.

In the original workflow: Using reference gene primer amplification, nucleated cell counts were estimated. Assay used: immunoSEQ multiplex PCR; TCRdb lists only in-frame clones, some missing. The V and J calls and clone size are taken from that table; D and trimming were inferred from the DNA. The table includes 200,000 to 300,000 clones, more than 70% detected once. The CDR3 has 16 residues. V was shortened by 3 bases and J by 2 bases, with 15 bases between the two germline ends. Germline loops: CDR1 LNHNV, CDR2 YYDKDF (reference sequence). Enrolment of Seattle patients took place during active infection, and they were followed longitudinally.

Material for sequencing was peripheral blood. J is TRBJ2-3 and V is TRBV15; tentatively, D is TRBD2 (5 bases). This clonotype was obtained from a woman older than 75 with COVID-19, enrolled during active disease. CDR3 coding DNA: TGTGCCACCAGCAGGCGGGCGGACGATTTCACAGATACGCAGTATTTT. Protein product: CATSRRADDFTDTQYF.